This T cell receptor beta chain was found in a study of blood T cell repertoires in COVID-19. The CDR3 is 14 amino acids. Trimming took off 2 bases at V and 3 bases at J, with 11 bases between the two ends. Germline V gene lookup returns CDR1 KGHSH and CDR2 LQKENI. Only in-frame clones appear in the TCRdb table, and some are missing; sequencing was by immunoSEQ multiplex PCR. The sample holds 150,000 or so clones, 77% seen once. This receptor was taken from a woman between 45 and 65 years old with active or convalescent COVID-19. The genes are TRBV18 and TRBJ2-7, with a possible D match to TRBD1 (6 bases). Sequenced input: peripheral blood. The CDR3 bases are TGTGCCAGCTCACCAAGTCGACAGGTCTACGAGCAGTACTTC. Translated, it gives CASSPSRQVYEQYF.